The next 16 T cell receptor beta chains were all read from a single sample in a study of beta chain features in type 1 diabetes. Sequencing targeted expressed TCRB transcripts, as all isolated RNA had been reverse transcribed. Method: immunoSEQ multiplex PCR; TCRdb's copy keeps in-frame clones and lacks some. Of some 130,000 clones in the sample, roughly 10% were seen once. For these receptors, no antigen is known. Study observations and caveats: A moderate, significant TCRB CDR3 shortening appeared in type 1 diabetes across four CD4+ subsets.

Sequences were obtained from central memory CD4+ T cells from blood. Source of these receptors: a man aged 25-45 years with type 1 diabetes.

The rearrangement joins TRBV13 to TRBJ2-1, with TRBD2 matching 9 bases. CDR1 is PRHDT, CDR2 FYEKMQ, per germline (reference sequence). The V gene end was trimmed by 0 bases and the J gene end by 5 bases; junction bases not matched to a gene: 14. This CDR3 has 19 residues. CDR3 loop: CASSLGSYEVAGDHNEQFF. CDR3 DNA sequence: TGTGCCAGCAGCTTAGGCTCCTATGAGGTAGCGGGGGATCACAATGAGCAGTTCTTC.

This clone was seen a few times. The chain joins TRBV19 to TRBJ2-5, with 9 bases fitting TRBD2. There are 13 residues in the CDR3. The V gene's germline CDR1 is LNHDA and CDR2 SQIVND (reference sequence). V shed 6 bases, J shed 2 bases, and the junction held 1 base outside the gene matches. CDR3 residues: CASRTSGQETQYF. CDR3 bases: TGTGCCAGTAGGACTAGCGGACAAGAGACCCAGTACTTC.

This clone was counted only a few times. The DNA of the CDR3 is TGTGCCACCAGCAGAGGACTAGCGGGGGTCCAAGAGACCCAGTACTTC. Translation gives CATSRGLAGVQETQYF. V gene TRBV15 combines with J gene TRBJ2-5; 12 positions agree with TRBD2. V was pared by 1 base and J by 1 base, with 1 base of the junction left unmatched. CDR1 LNHNV and CDR2 YYDKDF come from the germline V gene (reference sequence). The length of the CDR3 is 16 residues.

The gene calls are TRBV4-3 and TRBJ2-7; 11 bases match TRBD1. The CDR3 is made up of 15 amino acids. V shed 3 bases, J shed 2 bases, and the junction held 3 bases outside the gene matches. CDR1 LGHNA and CDR2 YSLEER come from the germline V gene. CDR3 in DNA: TGCGCCAGCAGCCAGGGACAGGGGGTTACCTACGAGCAGTACTTC. This translates into CASSQGQGVTYEQYF.

The chain carries TRBV7-8 and TRBJ1-6, with 9 bases lining up with TRBD1. After removal of 10 bases from V and 7 bases from J, the junction contained 2 bases not matched to a gene. Per germline, CDR1 SGHVS and CDR2 FQNEAQ. The CDR3 contains 12 residues. The CDR3 loop is CATGTGNSPLHF. The CDR3 nucleotides read TGTGCCACGGGGACAGGGAATTCACCCCTCCACTTT. The full variable domain, its missing parts supplied by reference TRBV7-8 and TRBJ1-6, is GAGVSQSPRYKVAKRGQDVALRCDPISGHVSLFWYQQALGQGPEFLTYFQNEAQLDKSGLPSDRFFAERPEGSVSTLKIQRTQQEDSAVYLCATGTGNSPLHFGNGTRLTVT.

The genes are TRBV27 and TRBJ2-6; D perhaps matches TRBD1 (6 bases). The V end lost 4 bases, the J end lost 2 bases, and 12 bases lay between the germline ends. Germline V CDR1 and CDR2: MNHEY, SMNVEV (reference sequence). The CDR3 covers 16 residues. The CDR3 loop is CASSSEGGTGANVLTF. In nucleotides, the CDR3 is TGTGCCAGCAGTTCCGAAGGGGGAACTGGGGCCAACGTCCTGACTTTC.

This clone was counted only a few times. The chain has TRBV11-2 and TRBJ2-2; 10 nucleotides match TRBD1. The germline CDR1 and CDR2 sequences are SGHAT and FQNNGV. The CDR3 spans 17 residues. V lost 6 bases and J lost 7; bases outside the gene matches: 14. This CDR3 is CASRPLEGQGVFGELFF. CDR3 bases: TGTGCCAGCAGGCCACTTGAAGGACAGGGGGTCTTCGGGGAGCTGTTTTTT.

The chain is built from TRBV19 and TRBJ1-1; D is unclear. Between the trimmed V and J ends, which lost 4 bases and 2 bases, there was a span of 11 bases. CDR3 size: 14 residues. The germline gives CDR1 LNHDA, CDR2 SQIVND (reference sequence). This CDR3 is CASSSRDLNTEAFF. CDR3 bases: TGTGCCAGTAGTAGCCGGGATCTCAACACTGAAGCTTTCTTT. Variable domain in full (rest from reference TRBV19 and TRBJ1-1): DGGITQSPKYLFRKEGQNVTLSCEQNLNHDAMYWYRQDPGQGLRLIYYSQIVNDFQKGDIAEGYSVSREKKESFPLTVTSAQKNPTAFYLCASSSRDLNTEAFFGQGTRLTVV.

This clone was recorded a few times. The rearrangement links TRBV15 to TRBJ1-2; TRBD1 is a possible D gene (6 bases). Germline assignment: CDR1 LNHNV and CDR2 YYDKDF (reference sequence). The CDR3 loop spans 15 amino acids. The V end lost 0 bases, the J end lost 4 bases, and 12 bases lay between the germline ends. In DNA form, the CDR3 reads TGTGCCACCAGCAGAGAAGGAGGACAGACCTATGGCTACACCTTC. Protein sequence: CATSREGGQTYGYTF.

This clone was seen a handful of times. The rearrangement joins TRBV5-4 to TRBJ1-2, with D tentatively TRBD1 (6 bases). The V end was cut by 4 bases, the J end by 4 bases, with 11 bases between. Germline-derived CDR1 and CDR2 are SGHNT and YYREEE (reference sequence). The CDR3 consists of 13 residues. The CDR3 coding sequence is TGTGCCAGCAGCCACCGACAGGCCTATGGCTACACCTTC. The encoded protein is CASSHRQAYGYTF. The complete variable domain, with remaining parts taken from reference TRBV5-4 and TRBJ1-2, reads ETGVTQSPTHLIKTRGQQVTLRCSSQSGHNTVSWYQQALGQGPQFIFQYYREEENGRGNFPPRFSGLQFPNYSSELNVNALELDDSALYLCASSHRQAYGYTFGSGTRLTVV.

The table lists this clone with a few counts. This chain joins TRBV4-2 and TRBJ2-3; 9 bases match TRBD2. V lost 4 bases to trimming and J lost 0 bases; unmatched junction nucleotides: 14. CDR1 is LGHNA, CDR2 YNFKEQ, per germline. This CDR3 is 19 amino acids long. The CDR3 protein is CASSRQTVAGGASTDTQYF. DNA for the CDR3: TGTGCCAGCAGCCGGCAGACCGTGGCGGGGGGGGCTAGCACAGATACGCAGTATTTT.

This clone has just a few counts. The chain uses TRBV4-2 and TRBJ2-1; D perhaps matches TRBD1 (6 bases). The V end was cut by 0 bases, the J end by 7 bases, with 13 bases between. Germline lookup yields CDR1 LGHNA and CDR2 YNFKEQ. This CDR3 is 15 amino acids long. The CDR3 nucleotides read TGTGCCAGCAGCCAAGATCATGCAGGGGTGAATGAGCAGTTCTTC. This gives the protein CASSQDHAGVNEQFF.

The chain couples TRBV9 to TRBJ2-3; 10 positions agree with TRBD2. This CDR3 comprises 16 residues. Germline V gives CDR1 SGDLS, CDR2 YYNGEE. The V segment lost 4 bases and the J segment 2 bases; nucleotides outside the gene matches: 7. Written as DNA, the CDR3 is TGTGCCAGCAGCCCCAGCGGGGGGGTAAACACAGATACGCAGTATTTT. It codes for CASSPSGGVNTDTQYF.

This chain joins TRBV7-2 and TRBJ2-5, with a possible D match to TRBD1 (6 bases). Germline CDR1 SGHTA, CDR2 FQGNSA. Deletions cut 3 bases from V and 5 bases from J, with 10 bases between. The CDR3 is 13 residues long. CDR3 in amino acids: CASSFQGFETQYF. As DNA, the CDR3 is TGTGCCAGCAGCTTCCAGGGGTTTGAGACCCAGTACTTC.

This clone was counted only a few times. The CDR3, as DNA: TGTGCCAGCAGCTCGGCGGGAATCTACGAGCAGTACTTC. Translation gives CASSSAGIYEQYF. The V and J genes are TRBV7-9 and TRBJ2-7; tentatively, D is TRBD2 (6 bases). The CDR3 length is 13 residues. Per the germline V gene, CDR1 is SEHNR and CDR2 is FQNEAQ (reference sequence). V shed 4 bases and J shed 3 bases, with 10 bases lying between them.

This clone showed up just a few times. The chain joins TRBV6-5 to TRBJ2-7, with TRBD1 matching 10 bases. The germline gives CDR1 MNHEY, CDR2 SVGAGI. Unmatched junction bases numbered 4, after V lost 0 bases and J lost 5 bases. The length of the CDR3 is 15 residues. The CDR3 reads CASSYSDRGHHEQYF. DNA for the CDR3: TGTGCCAGCAGTTACTCTGACAGGGGGCACCACGAGCAGTACTTC.